One sample yielded the 15 T cell receptor beta chains listed below, sequenced in a study of identical twins. MiXCR was run by TCRdb on the 5' RACE reads, yielding one entry per CDR3 protein. The sample consists of about 550,000 distinct CDR3 sequences, more than 20% of them appearing once. These same data were also listed under a study on yellow fever vaccine responses in identical twins.

Sequenced input: CD4+ T cells sorted from blood. These receptors were taken from a woman in her late teens or twenties in good health.

This clonotype came up a few times. The rearrangement links TRBV6-2 or TRBV6-3 to TRBJ2-1, with TRBD2 identical over 11 bases. This CDR3 comprises 16 residues. CDR1 and CDR2 from the germline V gene are MNHEY and SVGEGT. The ends lost 5 bases at V and 4 bases at J; junction bases unmatched: 7. CDR3: CASSPSTSGEYNEQFF. CDR3 nucleotide sequence: TGTGCCAGCAGTCCGTCGACTAGCGGGGAATACAATGAGCAGTTCTTC.

The gene calls are TRBV28 and TRBJ2-4; 9 nucleotides match TRBD1. This CDR3 region has 15 residues. Germline-derived CDR1 and CDR2 are MDHEN and SYDVKM. Trimming at V came to 3 bases and at J to 10 bases, leaving 10 bases not matched to a gene. The CDR3 here is CASSFSGTGTQIQYF. The CDR3 nucleotides read TGTGCCAGCAGTTTCTCCGGGACAGGGACCCAAATTCAGTACTTC.

The rearrangement joins TRBV24-1 to TRBJ2-3, with 10 bases lining up with TRBD1. The V gene's germline CDR1 is KGHDR and CDR2 SFDVKD. The ends lost 4 bases at V and 5 bases at J; junction bases unmatched: 11. This CDR3 has 17 residues. CDR3 protein: CATSEPGTGVKKDTQYF. Here the CDR3 DNA reads TGTGCCACCAGTGAGCCTGGGACAGGGGTTAAAAAAGATACGCAGTATTTT.

This clonotype was seen many times. The V gene is TRBV25-1, the J gene TRBJ2-1; 11 bases are shared with TRBD2. V gave up 5 bases and J gave up 6 bases; unmatched junction bases: 6. There are 15 residues in the CDR3. CDR1 is MGHDK, CDR2 SYGVNS, per germline. The CDR3 spells CASSILSGRGNEQFF. In DNA form, the CDR3 reads TGTGCCAGCAGTATACTTAGCGGGAGGGGCAATGAGCAGTTCTTC.

This chain links TRBV28 with TRBJ2-7; no clear D gene. From germline, CDR1 is MDHEN and CDR2 SYDVKM. The CDR3 has 13 residues. Trimming cost V 2 bases and J 4 bases, with 9 bases left between them. The CDR3 here is CASSLGNAYEQYF. CDR3 nucleotides: TGTGCCAGCAGTTTAGGGAATGCGTACGAGCAGTACTTC.

V usage is TRBV2 and J usage is TRBJ2-1; D may be TRBD2 (7 bases). The CDR3 is 13 amino acids. CDR1 is SNHLY, CDR2 FYNNEI, per germline. V was cut by 6 bases and J by 6 bases, with 12 bases left in between. The CDR3 loop reads CASRGGGVNEQFF. CDR3 DNA: TGTGCCAGCAGGGGCGGGGGCGTCAATGAGCAGTTCTTC.

This clonotype turned up a few times. V usage is TRBV5-1 and J usage is TRBJ2-7, with D perhaps matching TRBD2 (5 bases). Germline-derived CDR1 and CDR2 are SGHRS and YFSETQ. CDR3 length: 15 amino acids. V lost 4 bases and J 2 bases, leaving 16 bases between the germline ends. CDR3 bases: TGCGCCAGCAGCCCAGGTCAGCGGTGGACCTACGAGCAGTACTTC. Residues: CASSPGQRWTYEQYF.

The chain is built from TRBV25-1 and TRBJ2-5; 12 bases line up with TRBD2. V shed 4 bases and J 4 bases; nucleotides not matched to a gene: 7. The CDR3 length is 16 residues. Looked up from germline, CDR1 is MGHDK and CDR2 is SYGVNS. The CDR3 here is CASSVQPGLAGETQYF. Written as DNA, the CDR3 is TGTGCCAGCAGTGTCCAGCCGGGACTAGCGGGAGAGACCCAGTACTTC. The entire variable domain, with the rest obtained from reference TRBV25-1 and TRBJ2-5, is as follows: EADIYQTPRYLVIGTGKKITLECSQTMGHDKMYWYQQDPGMELHLIHYSYGVNSTEKGDLSSESTVSRIRTEHFPLTLESARPSHTSQYLCASSVQPGLAGETQYFGPGTRLLVL.

The CDR3 sequence is CASSGTVFYNEQFF. The CDR3 coding sequence is TGTGCCAGCAGTGGGACAGTTTTCTACAATGAGCAGTTCTTC. V is TRBV6-1 and J is TRBJ2-1; possible D gene TRBD1, 6 bases. The CDR3 covers 14 residues. Germline CDR1 and CDR2: MNHNS and SASEGT. V lost 4 bases and J 3 bases, leaving 10 bases between the germline ends.

A few counts support this clonotype. The chain has TRBV27 and TRBJ2-2, with D possibly being TRBD1 (5 bases). Trimming took 8 bases from V and 2 from J, leaving 15 bases between them. The CDR3 runs 15 residues. In germline, CDR1 is MNHEY, CDR2 SMNVEV (reference sequence). CDR3 nucleotides: TGTGCCAGCCGGTGGGGCACTACAAACACCGGGGAGCTGTTTTTT. Translating gives CASRWGTTNTGELFF.

This clonotype has a handful of counts. V is TRBV12-3 or TRBV12-4 and J is TRBJ2-1; D is possibly TRBD2 (6 bases). The ends were cut back, 7 bases at V and 6 bases at J, with 19 bases in the middle. The CDR3 runs to 15 residues. CDR3 nucleotides: TGTGCCAGCACCACCAGGTTGCGGGATGTCAATGAGCAGTTCTTC. Its translation is CASTTRLRDVNEQFF.

This clonotype has a handful of counts. This chain uses TRBV5-6 with TRBJ2-5; 12 bases are shared with TRBD2. V trimming: 5 bases; J trimming: 2 bases; junction bases outside the gene matches: 7. CDR3 length: 16 amino acids. The germline V gene has CDR1 SGHDT and CDR2 YYEEEE. In DNA, the CDR3 is TGTGCCAGCAGTTCAACTAGCGGGGGGTTACAAGAGACCCAGTACTTC. Its protein is CASSSTSGGLQETQYF.

The rearrangement joins TRBV5-1 to TRBJ1-6; 8 nucleotides agree with TRBD1. V trimming: 4 bases; J trimming: 10 bases; junction bases outside the gene matches: 10. Per the germline V gene, CDR1 is SGHRS and CDR2 is YFSETQ. The CDR3 consists of 15 residues. CDR3 DNA: TGCGCCAGCAGCGCAAGGACAGGGCTGGACTCACCCCTCCACTTT. Translating it yields CASSARTGLDSPLHF. Together with reference TRBV5-1 and TRBJ1-6, the CDR3 gives the full variable domain: KAGVTQTPRYLIKTRGQQVTLSCSPISGHRSVSWYQQTPGQGLQFLFEYFSETQRNKGNFPGRFSGRQFSNSRSEMNVSTLELGDSALYLCASSARTGLDSPLHFGNGTRLTVT.

The V and J genes are TRBV12-3 or TRBV12-4 and TRBJ2-3, with 12 bases lining up with TRBD2. V shed 6 bases, J shed 2 bases, and the junction held 6 bases outside the gene matches. This CDR3 has 16 residues. CDR3 protein: CASSRGLAGNTDTQYF. CDR3 nucleotides: TGTGCCAGCAGCCGAGGACTAGCGGGGAACACAGATACGCAGTATTTT.

This clonotype was observed at least ten times. The rearrangement links TRBV29-1 to TRBJ1-2; D remains unclear. Germline V CDR1 and CDR2: SQVTM, ANQGSEA. Trimming stripped 7 bases from V and 8 bases from J, with 14 bases between. The CDR3 extends over 11 amino acids. The CDR3 DNA reads TGCAGCGCCCTTTCGGGGTGGGGCTACACCTTC. Its translation: CSALSGWGYTF.